This record covers a single T cell receptor beta chain. The sample comes from a study of blood T cell repertoires in COVID-19. As for the study in general: COVID-19 samples from acute and convalescent phases originated in the United States, Italy and Spain. Nucleic acid was either cDNA or gDNA, and it came from T cells, B-cell-depleted T cells, or PBMCs.

In the original workflow: Amplifying reference gene primers gave estimates of nucleated cell counts. Repertoires were generated with immunoSEQ multiplex PCR, while TCRdb's copy carries only in-frame clones and drops some. V and J calls and clone size are as listed in that table; D and trimming were resolved from the DNA. The table has 240,000 or so clones, around 84% seen once. The CDR3 sequence is 12 residues long. Trimming took off 6 bases at V and 2 bases at J, with 8 bases between the two ends. The rearrangement links TRBV12-3 or TRBV12-4 to TRBJ2-7; D is uncertain. This receptor was taken from a woman in her late teens or twenties with acute or convalescent COVID-19. Sequenced material: peripheral blood. This CDR3 reads CASRRSAYEQYF. The CDR3 region has the DNA TGTGCCAGCAGACGGTCCGCCTACGAGCAGTACTTC.